The 19 T cell receptor beta chains given below trace back to one sample, sequenced in a study of blood T cell repertoires in COVID-19. TCRdb's table, derived via immunoSEQ multiplex PCR, lists solely in-frame clones and lacks some. The sample records 180,000 or so clones, around 86% being singletons. The sequenced material came from peripheral blood. The origin of the receptors is a man in his 60s with acute or convalescent COVID-19.

The V and J genes are TRBV7-8 and TRBJ1-1; maybe TRBD1 (5 bases). This CDR3 is 16 amino acids long. V was cut by 2 bases and J by 5 bases, with 18 bases left in between. Germline V CDR1 and CDR2: SGHVS, FQNEAQ. The CDR3 coding sequence is TGTGCCAGCAGCTTAAGAGATTGGCAGGGAAGGACTGAAGCTTTCTTT. Translation gives CASSLRDWQGRTEAFF.

This clone was counted only a few times. CDR3: CASSLLGTSRYEQYF. The CDR3 DNA is TGTGCCAGCAGCCTTTTGGGGACTAGTCGCTACGAGCAGTACTTC. The chain recombines TRBV3-1 (or the pseudogene TRBV3-2) with TRBJ2-7; 8 bases map to TRBD2. Germline values: CDR1 LGHDT, CDR2 YNNKEL (reference sequence). The CDR3 extends over 15 amino acids. V trimming: 4 bases; J trimming: 3 bases; junction bases outside the gene matches: 8.

This chain joins TRBV5-1 and TRBJ1-1; 9 nucleotides match TRBD1. CDR3 length: 13 amino acids. CDR1 is SGHRS and CDR2 is YFSETQ in the germline V gene. The ends lost 1 base at V and 7 bases at J; junction bases unmatched: 2. Written as DNA, the CDR3 is TGCGCCAGCAGCTTGCGACAGGGGGTTGAAGCTTTCTTT. This gives the protein CASSLRQGVEAFF.

The chain recombines TRBV10-3 with TRBJ1-4; 10 bases map to TRBD1. The length of the CDR3 is 18 residues. Per the germline V gene, CDR1 is ENHRY and CDR2 is SYGVKD. Unmatched junction bases numbered 10, after V lost 6 bases and J lost 0 bases. The chain's CDR3 is CAIRPRQGAKATNEKLFF. As DNA, the CDR3 is TGTGCCATCAGACCTCGACAGGGGGCGAAGGCAACTAATGAAAAACTGTTTTTT.

J is TRBJ2-1 and V is TRBV27; 7 nucleotides agree with TRBD2. Germline V gene sequence: CDR1 MNHEY, CDR2 SMNVEV (reference sequence). The CDR3 runs to 14 residues. V lost 0 bases and J lost 9; bases outside the gene matches: 5. The CDR3 loop is CASSLSWWGGEQFF. Written as DNA, the CDR3 is TGTGCCAGCAGTTTATCATGGTGGGGGGGTGAGCAGTTCTTC.

The chain links TRBV15 to TRBJ1-1, with D possibly matching TRBD1 (6 bases). CDR3 length equals 14 residues. Germline CDR1 reads LNHNV; CDR2 reads YYDKDF (reference sequence). Trimming left V 2 bases short and J 1 base short, with 8 bases between. The CDR3 region is CATSRPDRNTEAFF. CDR3 bases: TGTGCCACCAGCAGACCGGACAGGAACACTGAAGCTTTCTTT.

V gene TRBV5-4 combines with J gene TRBJ1-2; TRBD1 is a possible D gene (6 bases). The V and J ends lost 4 bases and 3 bases respectively, with 13 bases between them. The germline gives CDR1 SGHNT, CDR2 YYREEE (reference sequence). The CDR3 has 14 residues. The CDR3 region has the DNA TGTGCCAGCAGCACCCAGACAGGCGACTATGGCTACACCTTC. It is translated as CASSTQTGDYGYTF.

In DNA, the CDR3 is TGTGCCAGCAGTCTCACTAGGGGGGAGCTGTTTTTT. Translated, it gives CASSLTRGELFF. The chain combines TRBV12-3 or TRBV12-4 with TRBJ2-2; tentative D call: TRBD2 (5 bases). This CDR3 has 12 amino acids. Deletions cut 5 bases from V and 8 bases from J, with 9 bases between.

V and J are TRBV3-1 (or the pseudogene TRBV3-2) and TRBJ1-1; 10 positions agree with TRBD1. Germline CDR1 reads LGHDT; CDR2 reads YNNKEL (reference sequence). The CDR3 extends over 14 amino acids. With 4 bases clipped from V and 10 bases from J, the junction kept 9 bases outside the gene matches. CDR3 loop: CASSLATGQGGAFF. CDR3 in DNA: TGTGCCAGCAGCCTCGCGACTGGACAGGGGGGAGCTTTCTTT.

The genes are TRBV3-1 (or the pseudogene TRBV3-2) and TRBJ1-2; the D is unclear. This CDR3 is built from 15 residues. V was trimmed by 0 bases and J by 4 bases, leaving 12 bases between them. Germline assignment: CDR1 LGHDT and CDR2 YNNKEL (reference sequence). As DNA, the CDR3 is TGTGCCAGCAGCCAAGAGGCGGTGTTTACCTATGGCTACACCTTC. Residues: CASSQEAVFTYGYTF.

The chain recombines TRBV4-1 with TRBJ2-5; 8 bases align to TRBD1. Germline V gene sequence: CDR1 MGHRA, CDR2 YSYEKL. Trimming took 1 base from V and 7 from J; bases not matched to a gene: 5. The CDR3 totals 14 residues. The CDR3 coding sequence is TGCGCCAGCAGCCAAGGGACAGGGTCAGGGACCCAGTACTTC. Amino acids: CASSQGTGSGTQYF.

V and J are TRBV6-1 and TRBJ1-3; no reliable D call. Germline CDR1 is MNHNS and CDR2 is SASEGT. CDR3 length equals 15 residues. V shed 7 bases and J shed 4 bases, with 17 bases lying between them. The CDR3 DNA follows: TGTGCCAGCAAACAAATGTCGGGGAAAGGAAACACCATATATTTT. Translating it yields CASKQMSGKGNTIYF.

The chain has TRBV29-1 and TRBJ2-5; 9 bases line up with TRBD2. This CDR3 contains 15 residues. Germline CDR1 SQVTM, CDR2 ANQGSEA. The V and J ends lost 4 bases and 2 bases, in that order; junction bases with no gene match: 8. CDR3 in amino acids: CSVVPTSGGQETQYF. Here the CDR3 DNA reads TGCAGCGTTGTCCCGACTAGCGGAGGGCAAGAGACCCAGTACTTC. Drawing the rest from reference TRBV29-1 and TRBJ2-5, the complete variable domain is SAVISQKPSRDICQRGTSLTIQCQVDSQVTMMFWYRQQPGQSLTLIATANQGSEATYESGFVIDKFPISRPNLTFSTLTVSNMSPEDSSIYLCSVVPTSGGQETQYFGPGTRLLVL.

The rearrangement uses TRBV18 and TRBJ1-6, with D possibly TRBD1 on 5 matching bases. CDR1 is KGHSH and CDR2 is LQKENI in the germline V gene. The V end lost 2 bases, the J end lost 8 bases, and 10 bases lay between the germline ends. The length of the CDR3 is 14 residues. Here the CDR3 DNA reads TGTGCCAGCTCACCAGCAGGGCTGGATTCACCCCTCCACTTT. This encodes CASSPAGLDSPLHF.

Here the CDR3 DNA reads TGTGCCAGTAATCCCAGGTGGAGCAATCAGCCCCAGCATTTT. The encoded protein is CASNPRWSNQPQHF. The chain carries TRBV19 and TRBJ1-5; D unclear. Germline V lookup: CDR1 LNHDA, CDR2 SQIVND (reference sequence). The V end was cut by 7 bases, the J end by 1 base, with 11 bases between. The CDR3 is 14 residues long.

The chain carries TRBV28 and TRBJ2-3; 8 nucleotides agree with TRBD1. V was pared by 2 bases and J by 3 bases, with 7 bases of the junction left unmatched. CDR3 length: 16 residues. Per germline, CDR1 MDHEN and CDR2 SYDVKM. CDR3 loop: CASSLGMNRGTDTQYF. In DNA, the CDR3 is TGTGCCAGCAGTTTAGGAATGAACAGGGGGACAGATACGCAGTATTTT.

The chain joins TRBV28 to TRBJ1-2; D possibly corresponds to TRBD1 (6 bases). V lost 2 bases and J lost 5, with 6 bases in between. Germline values: CDR1 MDHEN, CDR2 SYDVKM. This CDR3 contains 12 residues. DNA of the CDR3: TGTGCCAGCAGTTTACAGGGGTATGGCTACACCTTC. Protein product: CASSLQGYGYTF.

The chain employs TRBV28 and TRBJ1-2; D perhaps matches TRBD1 (6 bases). The CDR3 sequence is 14 residues long. Germline CDR1 and CDR2: MDHEN and SYDVKM. Trimming removed 4 bases from V and 6 bases from J, with 15 bases in between. Written as DNA, the CDR3 is TGTGCCAGCAGTTCGTTGTATAACAGGGATGGCTACACCTTC. Its translation is CASSSLYNRDGYTF.

This chain joins TRBV27 and TRBJ1-6; 11 nucleotides line up with TRBD1. This CDR3 is 18 amino acids long. The J segment lost 4 bases and the V segment lost 6 bases, leaving 11 bases of the junction unmatched. CDR1 MNHEY and CDR2 SMNVEV come from the germline V gene (reference sequence). The CDR3 is CASSLLNGQGAYNSPLHF. In DNA, the CDR3 is TGTGCCAGCAGCTTACTAAATGGACAGGGGGCTTATAATTCACCCCTCCACTTT.